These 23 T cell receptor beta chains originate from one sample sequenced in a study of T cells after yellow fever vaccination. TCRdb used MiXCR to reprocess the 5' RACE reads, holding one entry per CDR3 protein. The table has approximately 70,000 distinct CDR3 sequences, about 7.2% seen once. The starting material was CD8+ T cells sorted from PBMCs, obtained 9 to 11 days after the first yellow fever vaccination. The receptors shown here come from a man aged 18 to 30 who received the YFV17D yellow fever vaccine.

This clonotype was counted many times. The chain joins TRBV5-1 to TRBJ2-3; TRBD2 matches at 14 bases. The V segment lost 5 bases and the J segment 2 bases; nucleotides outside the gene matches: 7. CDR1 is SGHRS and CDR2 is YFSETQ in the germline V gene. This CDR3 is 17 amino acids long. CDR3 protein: CASSFGLAGGYTDTQYF. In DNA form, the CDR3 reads TGCGCCAGCAGTTTCGGACTAGCGGGGGGTTACACAGATACGCAGTATTTT.

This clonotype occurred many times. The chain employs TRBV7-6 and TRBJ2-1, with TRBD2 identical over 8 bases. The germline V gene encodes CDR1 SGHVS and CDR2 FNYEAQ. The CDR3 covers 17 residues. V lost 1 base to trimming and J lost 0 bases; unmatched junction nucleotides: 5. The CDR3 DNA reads TGTGCCAGCAGCTTAGTCGCGGGGGGAAGCTCCTACAATGAGCAGTTCTTC. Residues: CASSLVAGGSSYNEQFF.

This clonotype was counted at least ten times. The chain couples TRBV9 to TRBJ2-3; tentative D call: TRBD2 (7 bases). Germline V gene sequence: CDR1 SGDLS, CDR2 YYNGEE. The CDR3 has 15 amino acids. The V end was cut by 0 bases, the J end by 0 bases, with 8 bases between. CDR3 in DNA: TGTGCCAGCAGCGTAGGCGGGGGCAGCACAGATACGCAGTATTTT. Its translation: CASSVGGGSTDTQYF.

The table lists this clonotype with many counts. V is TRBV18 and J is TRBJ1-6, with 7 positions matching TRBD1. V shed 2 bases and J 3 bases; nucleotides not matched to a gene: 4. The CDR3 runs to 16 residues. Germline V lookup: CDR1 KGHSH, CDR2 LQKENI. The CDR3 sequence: CASSPIRDSYNSPLHF. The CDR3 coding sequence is TGTGCCAGCTCACCAATCAGGGACAGCTATAATTCACCCCTCCACTTT.

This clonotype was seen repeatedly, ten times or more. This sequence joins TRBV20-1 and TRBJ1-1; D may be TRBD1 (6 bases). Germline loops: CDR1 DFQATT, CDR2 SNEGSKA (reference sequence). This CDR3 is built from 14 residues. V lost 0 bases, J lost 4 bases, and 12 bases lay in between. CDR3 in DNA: TGCAGTGCTAGAGATCCGGACAGAATCACTGAAGCTTTCTTT. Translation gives CSARDPDRITEAFF.

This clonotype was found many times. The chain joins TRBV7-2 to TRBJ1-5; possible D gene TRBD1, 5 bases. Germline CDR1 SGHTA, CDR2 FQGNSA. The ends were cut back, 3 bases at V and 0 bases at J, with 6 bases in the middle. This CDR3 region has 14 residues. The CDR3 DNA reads TGTGCCAGCAGCTTGGGGGATAGCAATCAGCCCCAGCATTTT. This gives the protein CASSLGDSNQPQHF.

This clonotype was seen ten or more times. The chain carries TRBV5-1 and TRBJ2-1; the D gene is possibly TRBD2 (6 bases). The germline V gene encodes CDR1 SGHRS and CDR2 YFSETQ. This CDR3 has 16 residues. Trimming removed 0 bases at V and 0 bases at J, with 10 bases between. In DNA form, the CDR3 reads TGCGCCAGCAGCTTGGGGTGGGGGGTCTCCTACAATGAGCAGTTCTTC. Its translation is CASSLGWGVSYNEQFF.

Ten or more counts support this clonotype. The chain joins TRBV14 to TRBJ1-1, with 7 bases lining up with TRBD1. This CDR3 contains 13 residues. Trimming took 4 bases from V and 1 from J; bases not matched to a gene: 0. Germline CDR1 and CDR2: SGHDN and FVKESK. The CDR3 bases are TGTGCCAGCAGCCGGACAGGGAACACTGAAGCTTTCTTT. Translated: CASSRTGNTEAFF.

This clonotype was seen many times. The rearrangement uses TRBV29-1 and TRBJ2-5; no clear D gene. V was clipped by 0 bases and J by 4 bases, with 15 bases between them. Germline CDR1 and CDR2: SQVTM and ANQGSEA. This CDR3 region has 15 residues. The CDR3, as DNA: TGCAGCGTTGAAGATCGGGCAGCCGAAGGAGAGACCCAGTACTTC. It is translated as CSVEDRAAEGETQYF.

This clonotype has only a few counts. Here the CDR3 reads CASSFPSGGAPNTGELFF. DNA for the CDR3: TGTGCCAGCAGCTTTCCTAGCGGGGGGGCCCCGAACACCGGGGAGCTGTTTTTT. This chain connects TRBV7-6 to TRBJ2-2, with 12 bases lining up with TRBD2. Losses at the gene ends were 3 bases for V and 0 bases for J; bases not matched to a gene: 5. Per the germline V gene, CDR1 is SGHVS and CDR2 is FNYEAQ. The CDR3 sequence is 18 residues long.

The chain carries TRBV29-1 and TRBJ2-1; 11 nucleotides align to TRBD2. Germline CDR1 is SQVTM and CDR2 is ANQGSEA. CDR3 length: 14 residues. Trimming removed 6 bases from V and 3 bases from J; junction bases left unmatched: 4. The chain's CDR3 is CSVLLAGDYNEQFF. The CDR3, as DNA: TGCAGCGTCCTACTAGCGGGGGACTACAATGAGCAGTTCTTC.

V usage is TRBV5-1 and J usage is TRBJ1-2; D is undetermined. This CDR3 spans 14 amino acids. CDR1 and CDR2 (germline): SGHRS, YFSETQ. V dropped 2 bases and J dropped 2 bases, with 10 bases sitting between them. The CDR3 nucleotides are TGCGCCAGCAGCTTACAAAGTAGAAACTATGGCTACACCTTC. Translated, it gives CASSLQSRNYGYTF.

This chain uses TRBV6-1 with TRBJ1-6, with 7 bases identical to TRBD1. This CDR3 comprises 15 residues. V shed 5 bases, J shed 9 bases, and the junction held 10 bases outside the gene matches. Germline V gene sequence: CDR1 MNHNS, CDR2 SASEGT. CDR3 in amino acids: CASSSIDRETSPLHF. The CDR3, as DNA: TGTGCCAGCAGTAGTATCGACAGGGAGACTTCACCCCTCCACTTT.

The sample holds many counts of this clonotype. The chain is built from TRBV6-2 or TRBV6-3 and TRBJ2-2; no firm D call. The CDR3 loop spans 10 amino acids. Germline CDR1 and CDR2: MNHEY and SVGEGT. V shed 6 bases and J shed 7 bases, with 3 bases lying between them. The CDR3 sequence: CASRNGELFF. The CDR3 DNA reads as TGTGCCAGCAGGAACGGGGAGCTGTTTTTT.

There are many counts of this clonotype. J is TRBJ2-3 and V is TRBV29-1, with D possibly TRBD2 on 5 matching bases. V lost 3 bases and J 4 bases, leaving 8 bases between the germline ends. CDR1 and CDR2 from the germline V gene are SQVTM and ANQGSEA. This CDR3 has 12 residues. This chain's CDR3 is CSVDEGADTQYF. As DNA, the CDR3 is TGCAGCGTTGACGAGGGCGCAGATACGCAGTATTTT.

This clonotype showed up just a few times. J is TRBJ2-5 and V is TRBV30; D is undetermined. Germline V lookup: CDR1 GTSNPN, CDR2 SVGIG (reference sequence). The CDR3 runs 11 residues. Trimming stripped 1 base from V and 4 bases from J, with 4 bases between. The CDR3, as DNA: TGTGCCTGGAGTGACGGAGAGACCCAGTACTTC. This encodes CAWSDGETQYF.

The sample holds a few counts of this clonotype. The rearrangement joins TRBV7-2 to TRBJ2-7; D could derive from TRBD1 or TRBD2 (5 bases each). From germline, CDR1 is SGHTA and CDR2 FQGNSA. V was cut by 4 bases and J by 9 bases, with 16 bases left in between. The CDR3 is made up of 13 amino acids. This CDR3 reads CASSSGSGDGQYF. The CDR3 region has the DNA TGTGCCAGCAGCTCCGGGTCCGGGGACGGGCAGTACTTC.

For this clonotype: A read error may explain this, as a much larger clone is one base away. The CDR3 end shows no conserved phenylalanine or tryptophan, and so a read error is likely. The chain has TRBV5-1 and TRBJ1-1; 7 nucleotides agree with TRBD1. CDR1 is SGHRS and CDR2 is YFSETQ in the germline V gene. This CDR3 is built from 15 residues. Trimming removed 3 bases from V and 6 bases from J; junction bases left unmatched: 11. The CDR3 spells CASSSYVTGSAEAFL. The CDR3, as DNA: TGCGCCAGCAGCTCCTATGTGACAGGGAGTGCTGAAGCTTTCCTT.

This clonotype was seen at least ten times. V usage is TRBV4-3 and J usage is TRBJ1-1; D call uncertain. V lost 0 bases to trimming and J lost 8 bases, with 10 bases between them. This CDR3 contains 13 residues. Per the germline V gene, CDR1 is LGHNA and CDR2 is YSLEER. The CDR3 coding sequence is TGCGCCAGCAGCCAAGATACAGCGCTGGAAGCTTTCTTT. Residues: CASSQDTALEAFF.

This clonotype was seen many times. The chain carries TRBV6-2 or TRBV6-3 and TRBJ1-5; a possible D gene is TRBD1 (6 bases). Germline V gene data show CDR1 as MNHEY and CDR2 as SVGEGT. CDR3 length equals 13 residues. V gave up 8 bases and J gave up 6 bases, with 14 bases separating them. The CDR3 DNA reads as TGTGCCAGCCACAGGGAAACGGGTCAGCCCCAGCATTTT. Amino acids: CASHRETGQPQHF.

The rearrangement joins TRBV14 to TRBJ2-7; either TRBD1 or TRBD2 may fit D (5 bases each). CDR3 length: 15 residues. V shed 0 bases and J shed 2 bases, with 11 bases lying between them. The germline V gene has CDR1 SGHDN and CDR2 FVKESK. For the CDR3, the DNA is TGTGCCAGCAGCCAAGACTGGGGGTCCCCCTACGAGCAGTACTTC. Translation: CASSQDWGSPYEQYF. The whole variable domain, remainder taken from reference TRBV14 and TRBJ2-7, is EAGVTQFPSHSVIEKGQTVTLRCDPISGHDNLYWYRRVMGKEIKFLLHFVKESKQDESGMPNNRFLAERTGGTYSTLKVQPAELEDSGVYFCASSQDWGSPYEQYFGPGTRLTVT.

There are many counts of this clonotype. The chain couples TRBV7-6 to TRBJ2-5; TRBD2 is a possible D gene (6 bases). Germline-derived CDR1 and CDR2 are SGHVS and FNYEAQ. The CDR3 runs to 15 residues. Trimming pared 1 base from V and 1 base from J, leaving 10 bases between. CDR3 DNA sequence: TGTGCCAGCAGCTTAGGGACTACGGCCCAAGAGACCCAGTACTTC. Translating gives CASSLGTTAQETQYF. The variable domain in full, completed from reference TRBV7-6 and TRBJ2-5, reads GAGVSQSPRYKVTKRGQDVALRCDPISGHVSLYWYRQALGQGPEFLTYFNYEAQQDKSGLPNDRFSAERPEGSISTLTIQRTEQRDSAMYRCASSLGTTAQETQYFGPGTRLLVL.

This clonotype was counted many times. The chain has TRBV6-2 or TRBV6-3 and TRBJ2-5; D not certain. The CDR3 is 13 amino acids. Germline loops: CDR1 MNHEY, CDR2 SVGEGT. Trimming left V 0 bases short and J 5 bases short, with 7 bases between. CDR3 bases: TGTGCCAGCAGTTACTCCCCCAGGGAGACCCAGTACTTC. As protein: CASSYSPRETQYF.